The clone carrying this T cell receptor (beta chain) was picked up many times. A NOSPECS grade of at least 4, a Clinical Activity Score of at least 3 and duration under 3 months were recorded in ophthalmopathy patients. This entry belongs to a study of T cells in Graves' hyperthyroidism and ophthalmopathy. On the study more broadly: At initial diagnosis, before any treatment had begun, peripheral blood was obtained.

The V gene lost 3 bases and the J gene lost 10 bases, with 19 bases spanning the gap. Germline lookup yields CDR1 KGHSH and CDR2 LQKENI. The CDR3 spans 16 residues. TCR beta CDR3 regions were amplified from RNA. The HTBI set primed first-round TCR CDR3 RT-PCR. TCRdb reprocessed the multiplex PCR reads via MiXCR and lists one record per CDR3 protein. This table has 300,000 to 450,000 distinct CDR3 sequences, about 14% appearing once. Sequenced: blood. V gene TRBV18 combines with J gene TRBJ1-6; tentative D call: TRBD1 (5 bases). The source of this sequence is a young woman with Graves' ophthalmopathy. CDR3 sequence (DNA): TGTGCCAGCTCACCTATCGGGACCCGGAATGGGTCACCCCTCCACTTT. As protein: CASSPIGTRNGSPLHF.